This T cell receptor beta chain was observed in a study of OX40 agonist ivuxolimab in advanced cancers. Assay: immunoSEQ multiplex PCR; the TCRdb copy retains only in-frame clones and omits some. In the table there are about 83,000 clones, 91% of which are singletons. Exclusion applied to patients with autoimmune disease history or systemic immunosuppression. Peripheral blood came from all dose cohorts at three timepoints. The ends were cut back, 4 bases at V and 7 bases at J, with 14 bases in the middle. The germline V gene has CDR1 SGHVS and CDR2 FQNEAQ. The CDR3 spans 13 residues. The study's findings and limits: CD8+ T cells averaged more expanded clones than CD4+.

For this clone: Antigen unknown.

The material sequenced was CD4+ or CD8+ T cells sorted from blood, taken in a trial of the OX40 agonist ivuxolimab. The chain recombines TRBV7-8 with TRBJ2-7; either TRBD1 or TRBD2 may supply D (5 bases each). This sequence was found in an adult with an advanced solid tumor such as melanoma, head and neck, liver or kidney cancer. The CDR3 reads CASSSGTRGEQYF. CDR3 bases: TGTGCCAGCAGCTCCGGGACGAGAGGGGAGCAGTACTTC. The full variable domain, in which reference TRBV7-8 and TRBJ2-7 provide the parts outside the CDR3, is GAGVSQSPRYKVAKRGQDVALRCDPISGHVSLFWYQQALGQGPEFLTYFQNEAQLDKSGLPSDRFFAERPEGSVSTLKIQRTQQEDSAVYLCASSSGTRGEQYFGPGTRLTVT.